This T cell receptor beta chain was documented in a study of T cell clones after liver transplantation. As for the study in general: Apart from three HCV-positive recipients, transplants were for non-autoimmune, non-viral reasons.

Germline V gene data show CDR1 as SQVTM and CDR2 as ANQGSEA. The ends were cut back, 6 bases at V and 0 bases at J, with 9 bases in the middle. The CDR3 is made up of 13 amino acids. About this clone itself: What it recognizes is unknown.

Measured with immunoSEQ multiplex PCR; TCRdb has only the in-frame clones, and not every one. This sample has around 110,000 clones, with about nine tenths found just once. Study-wide results and caveats: Small, mixed patient groups and varying post-transplant times limit these conclusions.

The chain has TRBV29-1 and TRBJ2-1, with unresolved D. The material sequenced was CD4+ T cells from blood, taken 12 months after liver transplant. The clonotype was recovered from a human patient who received a liver transplant. These T cells may partly come from the graft donor. The CDR3 protein is CSVSSSSYNEQFF. CDR3 DNA sequence: TGCAGCGTCTCTTCAAGCTCCTACAATGAGCAGTTCTTC.